A selection of T cell receptor beta chains follows, all from one sample in a study of read filtering for tumor transcriptome and immune sequencing. From the reads, TCRdb called clonotypes with MiXCR, one entry per CDR3 protein. The profile covers roughly 24,000 distinct CDR3 sequences, with roughly an eighth appearing a single time and around three fifths taken by the ten largest. Sequencing input: a population of CD138-negative cells sorted from bone marrow. Source of these receptors: a donor at least 40 years old with multiple myeloma. Both conserved end residues are part of each CDR3. The D gene is left open where the match is weak. The size field is filled for only some rows; it gives once, few, many or a size class.

V gene	J gene	clone size	D gene	CDR3 DNA	CDR3 protein
TRBV23-1	TRBJ1-2	many	.	TGCGCCAGTCCCAACTTTAGGAAGAGCTACACCTTC	CASPNFRKSYTF
TRBV2	TRBJ2-5	many	TRBD2	TGTGCCAGCAGTGGCGGGAGGGCACGGTACCAAGAGACCCAGTACTTC	CASSGGRARYQETQYF
TRBV28	TRBJ1-5	many	TRBD1	TGTGCCAGCAGTCCCCCAGGGGGTGGCAATCAGCCCCAGCATTTT	CASSPPGGGNQPQHF
TRBV20-1	TRBJ2-7	many	TRBD1	TGCAGTTTCCCGGGACAGGGAGCCGAGCAGTACTTC	CSFPGQGAEQYF
TRBV28	TRBJ1-5	many	TRBD1	TGTGCCAGCATACGGGACAGGGGGCTAGGCAATCAGCCCCAGCATTTT	CASIRDRGLGNQPQHF
TRBV30	TRBJ1-1	many	.	TGTGCCTGGGACAACCCGATGAACACTGAAGCTTTCTTT	CAWDNPMNTEAFF
TRBV30	TRBJ2-7	many	.	TGTGCCTGGTCCTCTGTCTACGAGCAGTACTTC	CAWSSVYEQYF
TRBV20-1	TRBJ2-5	many	TRBD2	TGCAGTGCTAGCACTAGCGGGAGCTTAGAGACCCAGTACTTC	CSASTSGSLETQYF
TRBV29-1	TRBJ1-3	many	TRBD1	TGCAGCGCCGCTCCGGGACAGGGAACTGGAAACACCATATATTTT	CSAAPGQGTGNTIYF
TRBV7-2	TRBJ2-1	many	TRBD1	TGTGCCAGCAGACCACAGGGGTCCTCTTACAATGAGCAGTTCTTC	CASRPQGSSYNEQFF
TRBV12-3/TRBV12-4	TRBJ2-7	many	.	TGTGTCAGCAGAGCAGACAGGAGCTCCTACGAGCAGTACTTC	CVSRADRSSYEQYF
TRBV11-2	TRBJ2-7	.	.	TGTGCCAGCAGCCAACTTGACACTTCCCCCTGGGAGCAGTACTTC	CASSQLDTSPWEQYF
TRBV24-1	TRBJ2-1	few	TRBD1	TGTGCCACCAGTGACCCCGCGCAGGGGGCCTTTGACAATGAGCAGTTCTTC	CATSDPAQGAFDNEQFF
TRBV6-5	TRBJ2-1	.	TRBD2	TGTGCCAGCAGTTTCGGACTAGCGGGAGGTACCACCTACAATGAGCAGTTCTTC	CASSFGLAGGTTYNEQFF
TRBV5-1	TRBJ1-4	.	.	TGCGCCGGCAGCCCGGGAGGTAGCAAAAAACTGTTTTTT	CAGSPGGSKKLFF
TRBV10-3	TRBJ1-5	many	.	TGTGCCATCAGTGATCCAGGGTATAGCAATCAGCCCCAGCATTTT	CAISDPGYSNQPQHF
TRBV19	TRBJ2-2	many	.	TGTGCCAGTATTCGGAACTCGAACACCGGGGAGCTGTTTTTT	CASIRNSNTGELFF